The T cell receptor beta chain under discussion was sequenced for a study of blood T cell repertoires in COVID-19. This CDR3 has 17 amino acids. Looked up from germline, CDR1 is MNHEY and CDR2 is SVGEGT. V lost 0 bases, J lost 1 base, and 15 bases lay in between. As processed by the authors: Scientists estimated how many nucleated cells there were by amplifying reference gene primers. Using immunoSEQ multiplex PCR, the repertoire was profiled, and TCRdb retains in-frame clones only, with some absent. V, J and clone size are those of that table, while D and trimming were read from the DNA. The table lists 170,000 or so clones, about 88% of them singletons.

This clonotype was obtained from a man aged 55-75 years with COVID-19, enrolled during active disease. The sample was peripheral blood. The V and J genes are TRBV6-2 or TRBV6-3 and TRBJ1-1; D remains ambiguous. CDR3 in amino acids: CASSYSDTPRGNTEAFF. CDR3 coding DNA: TGTGCCAGCAGTTACTCCGACACACCCCGGGGGAACACTGAAGCTTTCTTT.